Listed below are T cell receptor beta chains from one sample, sequenced in a study of blood T cell repertoires in COVID-19. Profiling relied on immunoSEQ multiplex PCR, and the TCRdb table lists in-frame clones only, not all of them. Counted here are about 87,000 clones, over 75% occurring once; the ten biggest clones make up approximately 2.8%. The sequenced sample was peripheral blood. The receptors stem from a woman aged 80 or older with COVID-19, enrolled during active disease. Both conserved end residues are part of each CDR3. A D gene is named only where the DNA matches it firmly. Clone size is stated in some rows and not others, as once, few, many or a class when expanded.

d_call j_call clone_size v_call cdr3_aa cdr3_nt
- TRBJ2-1 - TRBV27 CASSLDSLLDNEQFF TGTGCCAGCAGCCTTGACAGCCTTCTTGACAATGAGCAGTTCTTC
- TRBJ2-5 - TRBV15 CATSSVRETQYF TGTGCCACCAGCAGTGTACGGGAGACCCAGTACTTC
TRBD2 TRBJ2-5 - TRBV28 CASSLYLLAGGGGETQYF TGTGCCAGCAGTCTTTATTTACTAGCGGGAGGAGGCGGGGAGACCCAGTACTTC
TRBD2 TRBJ2-5 - TRBV7-8 CASSLFGGGLGETQYF TGTGCCAGCAGCTTATTTGGGGGGGGGTTAGGAGAGACCCAGTACTTC
- TRBJ2-5 - TRBV5-6 CASSGGVWEETQYF TGTGCCAGCAGCGGCGGAGTTTGGGAGGAGACCCAGTACTTC
- TRBJ2-2 few TRBV18 CASSRSGNTGELFF TGTGCCAGCTCAAGAAGCGGGAACACCGGGGAGCTGTTTTTT
TRBD1 TRBJ2-7 - TRBV28 CASKGGPVDSHYEQYF TGTGCCAGCAAAGGGGGCCCCGTCGATTCTCACTACGAGCAGTACTTC
- TRBJ1-2 - TRBV18 CASSPGGTNYGYTF TGTGCCAGCTCACCCGGGGGAACTAACTATGGCTACACCTTC
- TRBJ2-2 - TRBV5-5 CASSLGANTGELFF TGTGCCAGCAGCCTGGGAGCGAACACCGGGGAGCTGTTTTTT
- TRBJ1-1 - TRBV5-1 CASRGLMNTEAFF TGCGCCAGCAGGGGACTTATGAACACTGAAGCTTTCTTT
TRBD1 TRBJ1-5 - TRBV6-5 CASSMDRDQPQHF TGTGCCAGCAGCATGGACAGGGATCAGCCCCAGCATTTT
TRBD1 TRBJ2-7 - TRBV14 CASSPGQGLRQYF TGTGCCAGCAGCCCGGGACAGGGGCTTAGGCAGTACTTC
TRBD1 TRBJ2-5 few TRBV5-1 CASSSTGVWGTQYF TGCGCCAGCAGCTCTACAGGGGTATGGGGGACCCAGTACTTC
- TRBJ1-6 - TRBV27 CASSLSGSSYNSPLHF TGTGCCAGCAGTTTATCGGGGAGCTCCTATAATTCACCCCTCCACTTT
- TRBJ1-6 - TRBV27 CASSSLPVRYNSPLHF TGTGCCAGCAGTTCCCTCCCTGTACGGTATAATTCACCCCTCCACTTT
- TRBJ1-6 - TRBV20-1 CSLDSPLHF TGCAGTTTAGATTCACCCCTCCACTTT
- TRBJ2-1 few TRBV6-2/TRBV6-3 CASSKPLVYNEQFF TGTGCCAGCAGTAAGCCACTAGTGTACAATGAGCAGTTCTTC
TRBD1 TRBJ1-1 - TRBV10-2 CASSGTAWGTEAFF TGCGCCAGCAGCGGGACAGCGTGGGGCACTGAAGCTTTCTTT
- TRBJ1-1 once TRBV15 CATSTDSEAFF TGTGCCACCAGCACCGACAGTGAAGCTTTCTTT
- TRBJ2-7 - TRBV3-1/TRBV3-2 CASSQVLGEQYF TGTGCCAGCAGCCAAGTACTAGGCGAGCAGTACTTC
- TRBJ2-3 - TRBV10-3 CAISPSTDTQYF TGTGCCATCAGCCCTAGCACAGATACGCAGTATTTT
- TRBJ1-5 - TRBV6-5 CASSYSAERPQHF TGTGCCAGCAGTTACTCGGCCGAACGGCCCCAGCATTTT
TRBD1 TRBJ2-5 - TRBV2 CASMPDRGRETQYF TGTGCCAGCATGCCCGACAGGGGGAGAGAGACCCAGTACTTC
- TRBJ1-4 - TRBV30 CAWTPGHRNEKLFF TGTGCCTGGACCCCGGGACACCGTAATGAAAAACTGTTTTTT
TRBD1 TRBJ2-3 - TRBV10-1 CASSEGDRGTDTQYF TGCGCCAGCAGTGAAGGGGACAGGGGCACAGATACGCAGTATTTT
TRBD1 TRBJ2-1 - TRBV6-5 CASSTSTGINEQFF TGTGCCAGCAGCACTTCGACAGGGATCAATGAGCAGTTCTTC
- TRBJ1-2 - TRBV30 CAWSNIWGYTF TGTGCCTGGAGTAACATTTGGGGCTACACCTTC
- TRBJ1-2 - TRBV30 CAWRGGAGYGYTF TGTGCCTGGAGGGGGGGGGCTGGGTATGGCTACACCTTC
- TRBJ1-2 - TRBV27 CASSLASGTNYGYTF TGTGCCAGCAGTTTAGCGTCAGGGACTAACTATGGCTACACCTTC
- TRBJ2-7 - TRBV3-1/TRBV3-2 CASSQERVYEQYF TGTGCCAGCAGCCAAGAGAGGGTCTACGAGCAGTACTTC
- TRBJ2-4 - TRBV7-9 CASSLGAGLEQKAKNIQYF TGTGCCAGCAGTCTTGGGGCAGGGTTAGAACAAAAAGCCAAAAACATTCAGTACTTC
TRBD2 TRBJ2-7 - TRBV5-1 CASRPVIAGGPVYEQYF TGCGCCAGCAGACCCGTCATAGCGGGAGGCCCAGTCTACGAGCAGTACTTC
- TRBJ2-7 - TRBV7-2 CASSPEIGGPHEQYF TGTGCCAGCAGCCCGGAAATCGGGGGGCCCCACGAGCAGTACTTC
- TRBJ2-7 - TRBV25-1 CASSEIREQYF TGTGCCAGCAGTGAAATCCGGGAGCAGTACTTC
- TRBJ1-1 - TRBV19 CASSIPLGATNTEAFF TGTGCCAGTAGTATTCCCCTTGGGGCTACCAACACTGAAGCTTTCTTT
TRBD2 TRBJ2-1 few TRBV5-1 CASSPIAGGLVEQFF TGCGCCAGCAGCCCAATAGCGGGAGGGCTGGTAGAGCAGTTCTTC
- TRBJ2-1 once TRBV4-1 CASSQAGTPYNEQFF TGCGCCAGCAGCCAAGCCGGGACTCCCTACAATGAGCAGTTCTTC
TRBD2 TRBJ2-4 - TRBV13 CASSSGTSLGVNIQYF TGTGCCAGCAGCTCCGGGACTAGCTTGGGGGTAAACATTCAGTACTTC
TRBD2 TRBJ2-1 - TRBV5-5 CASSLVRLAGGGDEQFF TGTGCCAGCAGCTTGGTGCGACTAGCGGGAGGAGGCGATGAGCAGTTCTTC
- TRBJ1-5 - TRBV12-5 CASGLGVDSRMVRQPQHF TGTGCTAGTGGTTTGGGCGTTGATAGTCGGATGGTGCGGCAGCCCCAGCATTTT
TRBD1 TRBJ2-7 - TRBV2 CASSDRGRSYEQYF TGTGCCAGCAGCGACAGGGGGCGGTCCTACGAGCAGTACTTC
TRBD2 TRBJ2-1 - TRBV10-3 CAITQAGGTYNEQFF TGTGCCATCACCCAAGCGGGAGGAACTTACAATGAGCAGTTCTTC
- TRBJ2-7 few TRBV15 CATSTRMDAEQYF TGTGCCACCAGCACTAGAATGGATGCCGAGCAGTACTTC
- TRBJ2-7 - TRBV18 CATSNPSGEQYF TGTGCCACCTCCAACCCCTCCGGCGAGCAGTACTTC
- TRBJ1-1 - TRBV4-1 CASSTGVSRNTEAFF TGCGCCAGCTCTACGGGGGTCTCGAGGAACACTGAAGCTTTCTTT
- TRBJ1-6 - TRBV2 CASSSPMRTGGDSPLHF TGTGCCAGCAGTTCTCCCATGAGGACGGGAGGGGATTCACCCCTCCACTTT
TRBD2 TRBJ2-7 few TRBV9 CASSAPGGYEQYF TGTGCCAGCAGCGCCCCCGGGGGGTACGAGCAGTACTTC
TRBD2 TRBJ2-5 - TRBV27 CASSLSRGLAGGGETQYF TGTGCCAGCAGTTTATCCCGAGGACTAGCGGGAGGTGGGGAGACCCAGTACTTC
- TRBJ1-1 few TRBV15 CATSRSSRAHQAFF TGTGCCACCAGCCGAAGTTCGAGGGCGCATCAAGCTTTCTTT
- TRBJ2-7 once TRBV10-2 CASSEFTGNAYEQYF TGCGCCAGCAGTGAGTTTACAGGGAACGCCTACGAGCAGTACTTC
- TRBJ1-2 once TRBV1 CTSSLPPQGRSYGYTF TGCACCAGCAGCCTCCCCCCCCAGGGGAGAAGCTATGGCTACACCTTC